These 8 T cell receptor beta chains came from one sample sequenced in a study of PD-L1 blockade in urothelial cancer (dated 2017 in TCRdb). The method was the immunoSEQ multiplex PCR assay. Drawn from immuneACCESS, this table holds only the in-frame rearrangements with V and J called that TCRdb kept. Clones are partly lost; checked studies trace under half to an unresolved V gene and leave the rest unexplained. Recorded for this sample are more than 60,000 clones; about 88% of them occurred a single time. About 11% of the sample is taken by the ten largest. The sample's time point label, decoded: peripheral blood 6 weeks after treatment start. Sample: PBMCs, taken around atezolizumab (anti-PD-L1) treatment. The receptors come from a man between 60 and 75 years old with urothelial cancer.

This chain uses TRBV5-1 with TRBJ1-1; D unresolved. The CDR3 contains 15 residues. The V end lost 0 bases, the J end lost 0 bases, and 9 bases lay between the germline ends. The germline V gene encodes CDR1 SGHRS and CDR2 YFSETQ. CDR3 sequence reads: CASSLVGPMNTEAFF. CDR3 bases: TGCGCCAGCAGCTTGGTCGGTCCCATGAACACTGAAGCTTTCTTT.

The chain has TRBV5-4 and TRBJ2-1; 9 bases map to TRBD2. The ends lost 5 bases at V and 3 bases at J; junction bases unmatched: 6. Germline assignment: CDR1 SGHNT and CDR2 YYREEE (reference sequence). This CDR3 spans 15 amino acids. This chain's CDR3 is CASRESGRFYNEQFF. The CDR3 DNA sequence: TGTGCCAGCAGGGAGAGCGGGAGGTTCTACAATGAGCAGTTCTTC.

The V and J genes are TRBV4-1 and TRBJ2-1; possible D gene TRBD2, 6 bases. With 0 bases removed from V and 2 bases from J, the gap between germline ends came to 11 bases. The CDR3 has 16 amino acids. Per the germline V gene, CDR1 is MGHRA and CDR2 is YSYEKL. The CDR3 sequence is CASSQDLGGAYNEQFF. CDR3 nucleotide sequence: TGCGCCAGCAGCCAAGATCTTGGCGGGGCCTACAATGAGCAGTTCTTC.

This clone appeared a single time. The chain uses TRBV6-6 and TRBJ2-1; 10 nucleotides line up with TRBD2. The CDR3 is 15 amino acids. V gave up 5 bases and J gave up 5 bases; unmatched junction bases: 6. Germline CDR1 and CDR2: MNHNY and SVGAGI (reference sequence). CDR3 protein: CASSLGLAADNEQFF. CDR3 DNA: TGTGCCAGCAGTCTCGGACTAGCGGCAGACAATGAGCAGTTCTTC.

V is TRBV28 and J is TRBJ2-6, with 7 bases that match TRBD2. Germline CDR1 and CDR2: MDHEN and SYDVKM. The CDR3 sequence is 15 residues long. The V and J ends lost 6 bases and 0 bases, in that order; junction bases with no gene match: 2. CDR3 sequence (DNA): TGTGCCAGCAGCCTAGCGGTCTCTGGGGCCAACGTCCTGACTTTC. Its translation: CASSLAVSGANVLTF.

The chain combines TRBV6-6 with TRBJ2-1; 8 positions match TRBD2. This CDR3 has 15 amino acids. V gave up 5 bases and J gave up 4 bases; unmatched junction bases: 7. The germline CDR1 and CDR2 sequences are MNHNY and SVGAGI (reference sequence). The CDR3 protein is CASSTYSGAYNEQFF. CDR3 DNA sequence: TGTGCCAGCAGTACCTATAGCGGGGCTTACAATGAGCAGTTCTTC.

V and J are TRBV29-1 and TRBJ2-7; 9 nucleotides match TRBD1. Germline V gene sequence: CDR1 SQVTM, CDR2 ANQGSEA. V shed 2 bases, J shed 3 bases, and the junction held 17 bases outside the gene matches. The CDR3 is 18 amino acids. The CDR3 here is CSVEPSRKADRGFYEQYF. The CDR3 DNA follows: TGCAGCGTTGAACCGTCAAGAAAGGCGGACAGGGGATTCTACGAGCAGTACTTC.

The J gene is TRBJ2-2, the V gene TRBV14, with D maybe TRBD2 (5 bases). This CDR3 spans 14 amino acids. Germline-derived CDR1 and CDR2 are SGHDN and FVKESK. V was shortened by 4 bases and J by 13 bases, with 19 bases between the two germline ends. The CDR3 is CASSLPGSTDRLFF. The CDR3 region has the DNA TGTGCCAGCAGCCTTCCGGGATCAACTGATAGGCTGTTTTTT.